This T cell receptor (beta chain) appears in the sequencing data of a study of CD8 T cells in ankylosing spondylitis. The study's findings and limits: Typical of ankylosing spondylitis blood, it appeared, was a TCR beta motif of eight highly homologous variants.

V lost 6 bases and J 5 bases, leaving 16 bases between the germline ends. Germline assignment: CDR1 MNHEY and CDR2 SMNVEV (reference sequence). The CDR3 covers 15 residues. Preparation of TCR beta libraries was done by quantitative 5'-RACE with molecular barcodes. TCRdb called the 5' RACE reads again in MiXCR, with one record for every CDR3 protein. The repertoire holds some 700,000 distinct CDR3 sequences, around a fifth seen once, with under 20% in the top ten. A remark on this clonotype: Its antigen is not known.

The sequence was obtained from a male donor with ankylosing spondylitis. This sequence joins TRBV27 and TRBJ2-2; D might be TRBD1 (6 bases). Material for sequencing was blood, either unsorted or a sorted T cell fraction (not recorded which). As DNA, the CDR3 is TGTGCCAGCAGGGCGACCGGGACATTAACCGGGGAGCTGTTTTTT. Its protein is CASRATGTLTGELFF.